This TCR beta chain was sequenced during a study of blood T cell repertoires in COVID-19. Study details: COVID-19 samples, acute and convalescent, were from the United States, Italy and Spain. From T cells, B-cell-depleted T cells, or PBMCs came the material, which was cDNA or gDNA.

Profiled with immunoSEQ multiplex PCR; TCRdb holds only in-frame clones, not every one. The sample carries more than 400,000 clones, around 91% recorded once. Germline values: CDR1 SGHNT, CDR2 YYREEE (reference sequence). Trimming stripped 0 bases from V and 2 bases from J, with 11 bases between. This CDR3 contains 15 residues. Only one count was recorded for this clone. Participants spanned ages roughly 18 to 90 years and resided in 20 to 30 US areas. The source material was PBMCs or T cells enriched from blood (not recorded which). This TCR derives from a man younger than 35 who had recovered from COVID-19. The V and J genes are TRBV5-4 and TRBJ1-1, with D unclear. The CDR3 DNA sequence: TGTGCCAGCAGCTTGGACCGGGCGGGCAACACTGAAGCTTTCTTT. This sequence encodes CASSLDRAGNTEAFF.